This T cell receptor (beta chain) was identified during a study of T cell responses to AZD1222 COVID-19 vaccine. Study-level points and caveats: Nearly half of spike-specific TCRs reportedly target unmutated variant regions. It was only six AZD1222 recipients who were seropositive at baseline. Two doses of AZD1222 preceded a rise in Spike-specific TCR breadth and depth.

Notes on this clone: Antigen specificity is unknown.

This CDR3 spans 15 amino acids. Germline loops: CDR1 SNHLY, CDR2 FYNNEI. Germline trimming cut 2 bases from V and 5 bases from J; bases unmatched to any gene: 6. Sequencing used immunoSEQ multiplex PCR; TCRdb keeps in-frame clones, though not all of them. The data hold 150,000 or so clones, with about nine tenths observed a single time. Sequenced material: peripheral blood, taken on day 0 of AZD1222 vaccination. J is TRBJ2-7 and V is TRBV2; 10 bases match TRBD2. The receptor's source is an adult in good health. CDR3 in DNA: TGTGCCAGCAGTGAAAAGGCTAGCGGGAGACACGAGCAGTACTTC. Translation: CASSEKASGRHEQYF.